The 13 T cell receptor beta chains listed next were all sequenced from one sample in a study of shared clonotypes between healthy human individuals. TCRdb's copy holds only in-frame clones and misses some; the assay was immunoSEQ multiplex PCR. The sample carries 1,500,000 or so clones, about 96% recorded once. The sequenced sample consisted of naive CD4+ T cells sorted from blood. Subset denoted: CD45RA+ positively selected. The receptors come from a man aged 25-45 years in good health.

This clone was recorded once. This chain links TRBV9 with TRBJ2-5; a weak D match, TRBD2 (6 bases). The CDR3 spans 15 residues. Germline-derived CDR1 and CDR2 are SGDLS and YYNGEE. V was cut by 2 bases and J by 1 base, with 12 bases left in between. The CDR3 DNA sequence: TGTGCCAGCAGCGTGGGGGGACCTTCCCAAGAGACCCAGTACTTC. This gives the protein CASSVGGPSQETQYF.

J is TRBJ1-1 and V is TRBV5-1; D gene uncertain. Trimming shortened V by 5 bases and J by 5 bases, and 10 bases separated the two germline ends. This CDR3 contains 12 residues. Germline-derived CDR1 and CDR2 are SGHRS and YFSETQ. The chain's CDR3 is CASREEGTEAFF. For the CDR3, the DNA is TGCGCCAGCAGAGAGGAAGGGACTGAAGCTTTCTTT.

This sequence joins TRBV5-1 and TRBJ2-7, with D hard to call. The V end lost 5 bases, the J end lost 4 bases, and 13 bases lay between the germline ends. The CDR3 is 13 amino acids. Germline V lookup: CDR1 SGHRS, CDR2 YFSETQ. CDR3 in amino acids: CASRFVVGYEQYF. The DNA of the CDR3 is TGCGCCAGCAGGTTTGTGGTGGGGTACGAGCAGTACTTC.

This clone appeared a single time. The chain has TRBV6-1 and TRBJ2-7; D uncertain. CDR3 length equals 13 residues. Per the germline V gene, CDR1 is MNHNS and CDR2 is SASEGT. The V end lost 0 bases, the J end lost 2 bases, and 5 bases lay between the germline ends. CDR3 sequence (DNA): TGTGCCAGCAGTGAAGCGGCAACCTACGAGCAGTACTTC. Protein: CASSEAATYEQYF.

The chain is built from TRBV7-9 and TRBJ2-2, with 8 bases lining up with TRBD1. The CDR3 has 15 residues. V lost 2 bases to trimming and J lost 6 bases; unmatched junction nucleotides: 5. Looked up from germline, CDR1 is SEHNR and CDR2 is FQNEAQ (reference sequence). CDR3 region: CASSLTGQAAGELFF. CDR3 sequence (DNA): TGTGCCAGCAGCTTAACGGGACAGGCCGCCGGGGAGCTGTTTTTT.

The V gene is TRBV11-2, the J gene TRBJ2-1; 8 bases align to TRBD1. V shed 1 base and J 9 bases; nucleotides not matched to a gene: 8. Germline V gene data show CDR1 as SGHAT and CDR2 as FQNNGV. CDR3 length: 15 residues. For the CDR3, the DNA is TGTGCCAGCAGCTTAGTCCGGGACAGGCAGGGTGAGCAGTTCTTC. Translation gives CASSLVRDRQGEQFF. Full variable domain (outside the CDR3, taken from reference TRBV11-2 and TRBJ2-1): EAGVAQSPRYKIIEKRQSVAFWCNPISGHATLYWYQQILGQGPKLLIQFQNNGVVDDSQLPKDRFSAERLKGVDSTLKIQPAKLEDSAVYLCASSLVRDRQGEQFFGPGTRLTVL.

This clone was observed a single time. Other DNA sequences within the sample encode an identical CDR3. The rearrangement links TRBV11-2 to TRBJ2-1; D gene unclear. This CDR3 is built from 14 residues. Trimming stripped 1 base from V and 2 bases from J, with 6 bases between. Germline V gene data show CDR1 as SGHAT and CDR2 as FQNNGV. The CDR3 loop is CASSLGLAYNEQFF. The CDR3 DNA follows: TGTGCCAGCAGCTTAGGGCTCGCCTACAATGAGCAGTTCTTC.

In regard to this clone: The sample has other DNA sequences that encode this CDR3 too. The V gene is TRBV11-2, the J gene TRBJ2-7; D remains ambiguous. Looked up from germline, CDR1 is SGHAT and CDR2 is FQNNGV. The CDR3 contains 11 residues. Between the trimmed V and J ends, which lost 0 bases and 3 bases, there was a span of 0 bases. The CDR3 protein is CASSLDYEQYF. The CDR3 DNA reads as TGTGCCAGCAGCTTAGACTACGAGCAGTACTTC.

The rearrangement uses TRBV9 and TRBJ2-2; a weak D match, TRBD1 (6 bases). Germline CDR1 is SGDLS and CDR2 is YYNGEE. This CDR3 spans 14 amino acids. Trimming left V 7 bases short and J 0 bases short, with 10 bases between. CDR3 nucleotides: TGTGCCAGCGGGGGCCCGGCGAACACCGGGGAGCTGTTTTTT. Translating it yields CASGGPANTGELFF.

This clone was found once. The V gene is TRBV4-3, the J gene TRBJ2-2; 7 positions agree with TRBD2. The CDR3 contains 14 residues. V shed 2 bases and J 6 bases; nucleotides not matched to a gene: 3. Germline CDR1 LGHNA, CDR2 YSLEER. The CDR3 nucleotides read TGCGCCAGCAGCCAACAACGGGGGGCCGGGGAGCTGTTTTTT. Protein: CASSQQRGAGELFF.

The V gene is TRBV7-9, the J gene TRBJ1-4; D is ambiguous. This CDR3 has 15 amino acids. V lost 4 bases and J lost 0, with 9 bases in between. From germline, CDR1 is SEHNR and CDR2 FQNEAQ (reference sequence). The CDR3 spells CASSSGSSTNEKLFF. CDR3 nucleotide sequence: TGTGCCAGCAGCTCCGGGTCTTCAACTAATGAAAAACTGTTTTTT.

The genes are TRBV7-8 and TRBJ1-2; TRBD1 agrees at 8 bases. The CDR3 has 14 amino acids. The germline CDR1 and CDR2 sequences are SGHVS and FQNEAQ. J lost 4 bases, V lost 3 bases, and 4 bases had no gene match. The CDR3 reads CASSFKQGGYGYTF. The CDR3 nucleotides are TGTGCCAGCAGCTTTAAACAGGGGGGCTATGGCTACACCTTC.

The rearrangement uses TRBV6-5 and TRBJ2-7; 8 bases line up with TRBD1. In germline, CDR1 is MNHEY, CDR2 SVGAGI. CDR3 length: 15 amino acids. With 2 bases clipped from V and 2 bases from J, the junction kept 5 bases outside the gene matches. The CDR3 coding sequence is TGTGCCAGCAGTTACGGCTTCAGGGGGCCCTACGAGCAGTACTTC. It is translated as CASSYGFRGPYEQYF.